Listed here are 18 T cell receptor beta chains from one sample, sequenced in a study of EBV T-cell therapy then PD-1 blockade in nasopharyngeal carcinoma. The data were produced by immunoSEQ multiplex PCR, yet TCRdb's version contains in-frame clones alone and is incomplete. The table has more than 15,000 clones, roughly 88% seen once. The antigens for these receptors are not known. Treatment in this sample: AdE1-LMPpoly-expanded autologous EBV-specific T-cell therapy followed by anti-PD-1 nivolumab. The sequencing here drew on CD8+ T cells from blood, taken at day 0 from a patient whose treatment included autologous EBV-specific T cells and nivolumab. Receptor source: a man aged 35 to 55 with nasopharyngeal carcinoma.

V and J are TRBV4-3 and TRBJ2-1; D remains unclear. With 1 base removed from V and 0 bases from J, the gap between germline ends came to 13 bases. The CDR3 totals 17 residues. CDR1 is LGHNA, CDR2 YSLEER, per germline. Here the CDR3 reads CASSQGRGKSSYNEQFF. The DNA for the CDR3 is TGCGCCAGCAGCCAAGGTCGCGGTAAGAGCTCCTACAATGAGCAGTTCTTC.

This clone qualifies as medium-sized (0.01 to 0.1%). The CDR3 sequence is CASSQEGVDSNQPQHF. CDR3 coding DNA: TGCGCCAGCAGCCAAGAAGGGGTGGATAGCAATCAGCCCCAGCATTTT. The chain recombines TRBV4-1 with TRBJ1-5, with D tentatively TRBD1 (5 bases). Deletions cut 0 bases from V and 0 bases from J, with 9 bases between. The CDR3 runs 16 residues. CDR1 MGHRA and CDR2 YSYEKL come from the germline V gene.

In its sample, this clone was seen once. The chain couples TRBV9 to TRBJ2-3; D perhaps matches TRBD2 (6 bases). Germline CDR1 and CDR2: SGDLS and YYNGEE. Trimming pared 3 bases from V and 2 bases from J, leaving 16 bases between. The CDR3 runs 16 residues. The CDR3 coding sequence is TGTGCCAGCAGCGCCTTACACGTAGCGGCCACAGATACGCAGTATTTT. Translation gives CASSALHVAATDTQYF.

The chain couples TRBV12-3 or TRBV12-4 to TRBJ2-5, with D unclear. The J call is doubtful: the DNA matches TRBJ2-7 better. This CDR3 has 11 residues. CDR3 in DNA: TGTGCCAGCAGAGGGTTCTACGAGCAGTACTTC. It yields the protein CASRGFYEQYF.

V gene TRBV24-1 combines with J gene TRBJ2-2, with D unresolved. CDR3 size: 11 residues. V lost 5 bases and J lost 7, with 4 bases in between. Germline-derived CDR1 and CDR2 are KGHDR and SFDVKD. The CDR3 DNA is TGTGCCACCAGTGGTGGCGGGGAGCTGTTTTTT. This codes for CATSGGGELFF.

The gene calls are TRBV4-2 and TRBJ1-3; D is perhaps TRBD1 (6 bases). The CDR3 runs to 15 residues. CDR1 LGHNA and CDR2 YNFKEQ come from the germline V gene. With 3 bases removed from V and 0 bases from J, the gap between germline ends came to 9 bases. CDR3 DNA sequence: TGTGCCAGCAGCCAGAACAGGGCCTCTGGAAACACCATATATTTT. Its protein is CASSQNRASGNTIYF.

The CDR3 sequence: CASSESGSYSGANVLTF. The CDR3 nucleotides are TGTGCCAGCAGTGAATCGGGCAGCTACTCTGGGGCCAACGTCCTGACTTTC. The chain carries TRBV25-1 and TRBJ2-6; D gene unclear. This CDR3 spans 17 amino acids. The germline V gene encodes CDR1 MGHDK and CDR2 SYGVNS. The ends were cut back, 1 base at V and 0 bases at J, with 10 bases in the middle.

Turning to this clone: Other nucleotide sequences in the sample specify the same CDR3. The V gene is TRBV6-5, the J gene TRBJ2-2; either TRBD1 or TRBD2 may fit D (5 bases each). Germline CDR1 MNHEY, CDR2 SVGAGI. The CDR3 is 14 residues long. V was cut by 5 bases and J by 6 bases, with 13 bases left in between. The CDR3 region is CASSRPPGPGELFF. The CDR3 DNA sequence: TGTGCCAGCAGTAGGCCCCCGGGGCCCGGGGAGCTGTTTTTT.

The chain recombines TRBV11-1 with TRBJ1-5; D is undetermined. Trimming took 3 bases from V and 7 from J, leaving 7 bases between them. Germline V gene lookup returns CDR1 SGHAT and CDR2 FQDESV (reference sequence). This CDR3 region has 12 residues. CDR3 nucleotide sequence: TGTGCCAGCAGCTTCGGTCCGCAGCCCCAGCATTTT. This codes for CASSFGPQPQHF.

V and J are TRBV5-5 and TRBJ2-2; 7 nucleotides line up with TRBD1. Trimming took 1 base from V and 2 from J; bases not matched to a gene: 5. The CDR3 is 16 residues long. Germline V gene sequence: CDR1 SGHKS, CDR2 YYEKEE (reference sequence). The CDR3 region is CASSLPGQINTGELFF. The CDR3 DNA is TGTGCCAGCAGCTTGCCGGGACAGATTAACACCGGGGAGCTGTTTTTT.

The chain combines TRBV4-3 with TRBJ1-5; tentative D call: TRBD1 (6 bases). Germline V gene data show CDR1 as LGHNA and CDR2 as YSLEER. The V end was cut by 0 bases, the J end by 6 bases, with 12 bases between. There are 15 residues in the CDR3. CDR3 amino acids: CASSQEVQGGQPQHF. The DNA for the CDR3 is TGCGCCAGCAGCCAAGAAGTACAGGGAGGTCAGCCCCAGCATTTT.

This chain links TRBV19 with TRBJ2-1; D gene ambiguous. The CDR3 is made up of 12 amino acids. Germline CDR1 is LNHDA and CDR2 is SQIVND (reference sequence). Trimming stripped 2 bases from V and 9 bases from J, with 8 bases between. The CDR3 bases are TGTGCCAGTAGTATATATGGGTTTGAGCAGTTCTTC. Its translation is CASSIYGFEQFF.

Here the CDR3 reads CSVQGRRTDEKLFF. Written as DNA, the CDR3 is TGCAGCGTCCAAGGCCGGCGGACAGATGAAAAACTGTTTTTT. The genes are TRBV29-1 and TRBJ1-4, with D possibly TRBD1 on 6 matching bases. V was pared by 6 bases and J by 6 bases, with 17 bases between. CDR1 SQVTM and CDR2 ANQGSEA come from the germline V gene. The length of the CDR3 is 14 residues. The full variable domain, rest sourced from reference TRBV29-1 and TRBJ1-4, is SAVISQKPSRDICQRGTSLTIQCQVDSQVTMMFWYRQQPGQSLTLIATANQGSEATYESGFVIDKFPISRPNLTFSTLTVSNMSPEDSSIYLCSVQGRRTDEKLFFGSGTQLSVL.

This sequence joins TRBV15 and TRBJ1-5, with no clear D. The V end was cut by 10 bases, the J end by 2 bases, with 12 bases between. The germline CDR1 and CDR2 sequences are LNHNV and YYDKDF (reference sequence). CDR3 length equals 13 residues. The CDR3 nucleotides read TGTGCCATCTCTGACGTTGGCAATCAGCCCCAGCATTTT. It yields the protein CAISDVGNQPQHF.

This clone is classed as medium-sized. The rearrangement links TRBV2 to TRBJ2-3; the D gene is possibly TRBD2 (6 bases). V gave up 10 bases and J gave up 0 bases, with 14 bases separating them. Germline-derived CDR1 and CDR2 are SNHLY and FYNNEI. The CDR3 length is 14 residues. DNA of the CDR3: TGTGCCACAAGAGGGCGGGGAAGCACAGATACGCAGTATTTT. Residues: CATRGRGSTDTQYF.

The chain joins TRBV25-1 to TRBJ2-7; 8 bases match TRBD1. The V gene end was trimmed by 4 bases and the J gene end by 2 bases; junction bases not matched to a gene: 10. CDR1 and CDR2 (germline): MGHDK, SYGVNS. This CDR3 spans 16 amino acids. The CDR3 spells CASSGEPGQAPYEQYF. In nucleotides, the CDR3 is TGTGCCAGCAGTGGAGAACCGGGACAGGCCCCCTACGAGCAGTACTTC.

The genes are TRBV4-3 and TRBJ1-2; the match to TRBD1 covers 8 bases. Germline lookup yields CDR1 LGHNA and CDR2 YSLEER. Losses at the gene ends were 1 base for V and 4 bases for J; bases not matched to a gene: 14. This CDR3 spans 18 amino acids. The CDR3 here is CASSQVLGQAGDGYGYTF. As DNA, the CDR3 is TGCGCCAGCAGCCAAGTTTTGGGACAGGCGGGAGATGGCTATGGCTACACCTTC.

Only one count was recorded for this clone. The chain joins TRBV4-2 to TRBJ2-3, with TRBD2 matching over 10 bases. This CDR3 has 16 residues. Germline V gives CDR1 LGHNA, CDR2 YNFKEQ. Losses at the gene ends were 0 bases for V and 2 bases for J; bases not matched to a gene: 2. CDR3 DNA: TGTGCCAGCAGCCAAGAAGGACTAGCGGCCACAGATACGCAGTATTTT. Translation: CASSQEGLAATDTQYF.